Described below is a single T cell receptor (beta chain) sequence and its context. Its antigen is still unknown. This entry comes from a study of T cells in Graves' hyperthyroidism and ophthalmopathy. Findings of the study overall: Ophthalmopathy was identified by the model a median around 6.9 months ahead of onset. Expanded thyroid clonotypes (above 0.001) were mostly also found in blood.

This sample holds PBMCs from roughly 10 ml fresh peripheral blood. V gave up 0 bases and J gave up 6 bases, with 12 bases separating them. Germline assignment: CDR1 SGDLS and CDR2 YYNGEE. The CDR3 has 14 amino acids. RNA transcripts provided the source from which TCR beta CDR3 regions were amplified. The HTBI primer set served for first-round RT-PCR of the TCR CDR3. Using its own MiXCR run on the multiplex PCR reads, TCRdb lists one record per CDR3 protein. The repertoire holds around 500,000 distinct CDR3 sequences, with 20% to 25% as singletons. Input material: blood. This clonotype originated in a woman in her 70s with Graves' ophthalmopathy. This chain joins TRBV9 and TRBJ1-2, with D perhaps TRBD1 (5 bases). CDR3 region: CASSVGHRRDGYTF. CDR3 bases: TGTGCCAGCAGCGTAGGCCACAGGCGCGATGGCTACACCTTC.